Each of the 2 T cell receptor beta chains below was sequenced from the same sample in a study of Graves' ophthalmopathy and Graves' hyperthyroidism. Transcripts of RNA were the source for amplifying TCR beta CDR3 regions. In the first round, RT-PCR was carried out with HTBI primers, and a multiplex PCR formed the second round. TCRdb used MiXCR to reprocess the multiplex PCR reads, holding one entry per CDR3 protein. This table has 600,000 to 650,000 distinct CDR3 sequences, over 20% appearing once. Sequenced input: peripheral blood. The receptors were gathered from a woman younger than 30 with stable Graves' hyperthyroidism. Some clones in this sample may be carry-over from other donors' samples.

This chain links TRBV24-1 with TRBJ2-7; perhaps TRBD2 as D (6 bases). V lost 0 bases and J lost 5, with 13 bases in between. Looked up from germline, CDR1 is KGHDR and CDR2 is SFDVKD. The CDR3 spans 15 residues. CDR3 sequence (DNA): TGTGCCACCAGTGATTTGGGAGGGGCGCTCAACGAGCAGTACTTC. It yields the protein CATSDLGGALNEQYF.

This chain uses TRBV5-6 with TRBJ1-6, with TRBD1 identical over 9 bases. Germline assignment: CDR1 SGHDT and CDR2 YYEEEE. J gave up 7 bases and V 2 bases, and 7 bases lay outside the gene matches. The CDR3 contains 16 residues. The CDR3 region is CASSLFGQGRNSPLHF. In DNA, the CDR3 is TGTGCCAGCAGCTTATTCGGACAGGGGAGGAATTCACCCCTCCACTTT.